This entry lists 8 T cell receptor beta chains sequenced from one sample in a study of shared clonotypes between healthy human individuals. Profiling relied on immunoSEQ multiplex PCR, and the TCRdb table lists in-frame clones only, not all of them. The data show approximately 500,000 clones, 90% to 96% seen once. Sequences were obtained from naive CD4+ T cells sorted from blood. Subset of the sample: CD45RA+ positively selected. Source of these receptors: a woman under 40 in good health.

The chain uses TRBV6-1 and TRBJ2-2, with 9 positions matching TRBD1. V trimming: 3 bases; J trimming: 6 bases; junction bases outside the gene matches: 11. The CDR3 covers 17 residues. Germline-derived CDR1 and CDR2 are MNHNS and SASEGT. The CDR3 DNA sequence: TGTGCCAGCAGTGATGGGGACAGGGACCCCAAAGCCGGGGAGCTGTTTTTT. Translating it yields CASSDGDRDPKAGELFF.

This chain links TRBV7-2 with TRBJ2-7, with D unclear. Germline lookup yields CDR1 SGHTA and CDR2 FQGNSA. The V end was cut by 2 bases, the J end by 3 bases, with 8 bases between. This CDR3 is 13 amino acids long. CDR3: CASSLFSNYEQYF. CDR3 nucleotide sequence: TGTGCCAGCAGCTTATTTTCTAACTACGAGCAGTACTTC.

V gene TRBV19 combines with J gene TRBJ2-7, with D possibly being TRBD2 (6 bases). Germline V gives CDR1 LNHDA, CDR2 SQIVND (reference sequence). V was shortened by 4 bases and J by 0 bases, with 16 bases between the two germline ends. The CDR3 covers 16 residues. This chain's CDR3 is CASSTGRGESSYEQYF. The CDR3 coding sequence is TGTGCCAGTAGTACGGGGCGGGGCGAAAGCTCCTACGAGCAGTACTTC.

This sequence joins TRBV5-1 and TRBJ2-7; 9 positions match TRBD2. V was pared by 4 bases and J by 5 bases, with 10 bases of the junction left unmatched. Germline V gives CDR1 SGHRS, CDR2 YFSETQ. This CDR3 region has 15 residues. Here the CDR3 DNA reads TGCGCCAGCAGCGAGAACAGCGGGAGGTTCAACGAGCAGTACTTC. This translates into CASSENSGRFNEQYF.

The genes are TRBV28 and TRBJ2-5, with D uncertain. The CDR3 has 11 residues. V lost 4 bases to trimming and J lost 5 bases, with 5 bases between them. The germline gives CDR1 MDHEN, CDR2 SYDVKM. CDR3: CASSSRETQYF. As DNA, the CDR3 is TGTGCCAGCAGTTCCCGGGAGACCCAGTACTTC. Full variable domain (rest looked up from reference TRBV28 and TRBJ2-5): DVKVTQSSRYLVKRTGEKVFLECVQDMDHENMFWYRQDPGLGLRLIYFSYDVKMKEKGDIPEGYSVSREKKERFSLILESASTNQTSMYLCASSSRETQYFGPGTRLLVL.

This chain uses TRBV28 with TRBJ1-2; TRBD1 matches 11 bases. The CDR3 runs to 18 residues. Germline V CDR1 and CDR2: MDHEN, SYDVKM. With V trimmed by 6 bases and J by 4 bases, 16 bases remained unmatched. CDR3 nucleotides: TGTGCCAGCAGCGCCCCTGGGACAGGGGGAACGGGGGGCTATGGCTACACCTTC. Residues: CASSAPGTGGTGGYGYTF.

The chain carries TRBV25-1 and TRBJ2-2; TRBD1 matches 9 bases. Germline V gene sequence: CDR1 MGHDK, CDR2 SYGVNS. The CDR3 spans 14 residues. The V segment lost 6 bases and the J segment 7 bases; nucleotides outside the gene matches: 6. DNA for the CDR3: TGTGCCAGCAGGGACAGGGGAGTCCTCGGGGAGCTGTTTTTT. It yields the protein CASRDRGVLGELFF.

The rearrangement uses TRBV7-9 and TRBJ2-7; D is possibly TRBD1 (5 bases). Trimming took 5 bases from V and 5 from J, leaving 19 bases between them. Germline lookup yields CDR1 SEHNR and CDR2 FQNEAQ (reference sequence). CDR3 length equals 15 residues. DNA for the CDR3: TGTGCCAGCAGCCCCAGGGCAGGCCCAAACGACGAGCAGTACTTC. It encodes CASSPRAGPNDEQYF.